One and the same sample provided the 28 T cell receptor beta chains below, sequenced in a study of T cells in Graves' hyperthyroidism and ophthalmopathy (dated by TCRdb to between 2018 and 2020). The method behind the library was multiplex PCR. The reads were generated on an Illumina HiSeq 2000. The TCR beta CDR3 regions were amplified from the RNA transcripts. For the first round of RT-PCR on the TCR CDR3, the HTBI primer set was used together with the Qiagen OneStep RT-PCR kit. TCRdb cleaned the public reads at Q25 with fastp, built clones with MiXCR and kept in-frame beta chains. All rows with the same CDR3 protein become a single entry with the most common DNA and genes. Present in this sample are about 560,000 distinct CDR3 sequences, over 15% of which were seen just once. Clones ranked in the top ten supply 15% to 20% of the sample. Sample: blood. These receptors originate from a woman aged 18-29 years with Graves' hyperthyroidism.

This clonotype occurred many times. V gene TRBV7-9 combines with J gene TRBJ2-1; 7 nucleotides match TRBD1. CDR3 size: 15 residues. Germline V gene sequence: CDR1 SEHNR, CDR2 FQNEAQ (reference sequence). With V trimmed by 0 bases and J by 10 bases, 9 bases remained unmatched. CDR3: CASSLAQAGGEEQFF. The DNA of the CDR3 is TGTGCCAGCAGCTTAGCCCAGGCAGGGGGAGAGGAGCAGTTCTTC. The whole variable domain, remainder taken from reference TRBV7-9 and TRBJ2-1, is DTGVSQNPRHKITKRGQNVTFRCDPISEHNRLYWYRQTLGQGPEFLTYFQNEAQLEKSRLLSDRFSAERPKGSFSTLEIQRTEQGDSAMYLCASSLAQAGGEEQFFGPGTRLTVL.

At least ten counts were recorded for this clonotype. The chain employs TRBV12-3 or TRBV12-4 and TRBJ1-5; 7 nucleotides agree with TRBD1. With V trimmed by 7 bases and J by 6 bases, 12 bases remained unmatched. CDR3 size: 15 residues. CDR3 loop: CASTTGAGGTQPQHF. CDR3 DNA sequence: TGTGCCAGCACCACGGGGGCAGGGGGTACTCAGCCCCAGCATTTT.

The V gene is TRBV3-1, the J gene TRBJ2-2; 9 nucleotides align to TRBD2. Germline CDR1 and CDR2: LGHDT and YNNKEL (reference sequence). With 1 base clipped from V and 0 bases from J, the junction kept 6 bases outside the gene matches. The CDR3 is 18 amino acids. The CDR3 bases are TGTGCCAGCAGCCAAGGGGGAGCGGGGGGCTCGAACACCGGGGAGCTGTTTTTT. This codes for CASSQGGAGGSNTGELFF.

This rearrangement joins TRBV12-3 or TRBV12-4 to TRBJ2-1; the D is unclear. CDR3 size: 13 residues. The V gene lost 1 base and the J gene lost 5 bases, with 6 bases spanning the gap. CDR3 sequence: CASSLGYNNEQFF. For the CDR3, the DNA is TGTGCCAGCAGTTTAGGCTACAACAATGAGCAGTTCTTC.

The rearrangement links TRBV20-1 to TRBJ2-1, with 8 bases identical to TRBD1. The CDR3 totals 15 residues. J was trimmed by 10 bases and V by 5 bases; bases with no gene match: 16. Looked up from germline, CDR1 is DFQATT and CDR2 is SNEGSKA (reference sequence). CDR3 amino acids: CSASPMTGATYEQFF. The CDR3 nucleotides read TGCAGTGCTTCTCCGATGACAGGGGCAACCTACGAGCAGTTCTTC.

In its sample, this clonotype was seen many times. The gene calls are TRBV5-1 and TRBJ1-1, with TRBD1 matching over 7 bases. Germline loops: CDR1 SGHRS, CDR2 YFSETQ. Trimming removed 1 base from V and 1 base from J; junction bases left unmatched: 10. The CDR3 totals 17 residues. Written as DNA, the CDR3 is TGCGCCAGCAGCTTGAAACCGGGTACAGGGGCGAACACTGAAGCTTTCTTT. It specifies CASSLKPGTGANTEAFF.

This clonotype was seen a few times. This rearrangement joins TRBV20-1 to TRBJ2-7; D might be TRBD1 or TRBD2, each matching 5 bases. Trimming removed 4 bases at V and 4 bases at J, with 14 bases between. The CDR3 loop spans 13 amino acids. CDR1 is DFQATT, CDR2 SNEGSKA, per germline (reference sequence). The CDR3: CSAIRDGRYEQYF. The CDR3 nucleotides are TGCAGTGCTATCCGGGACGGTCGATACGAGCAGTACTTC.

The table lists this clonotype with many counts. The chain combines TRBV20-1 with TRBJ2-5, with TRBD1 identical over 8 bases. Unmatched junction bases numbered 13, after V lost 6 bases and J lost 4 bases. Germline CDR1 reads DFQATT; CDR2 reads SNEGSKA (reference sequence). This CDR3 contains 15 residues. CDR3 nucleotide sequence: TGCAGTGCCTACCCAGTCGGCAGGGGGCGAGAGACCCAGTACTTC. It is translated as CSAYPVGRGRETQYF.

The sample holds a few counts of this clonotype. The CDR3 is CAWSDPRSVAVEHEQFF. CDR3 nucleotides: TGTGCCTGGAGCGACCCTAGATCTGTAGCAGTCGAACATGAGCAGTTCTTC. The rearrangement joins TRBV30 to TRBJ2-1, with D unresolved. The CDR3 loop spans 17 amino acids. V was trimmed by 3 bases and J by 8 bases, leaving 26 bases between them. The germline V gene has CDR1 GTSNPN and CDR2 SVGIG (reference sequence).

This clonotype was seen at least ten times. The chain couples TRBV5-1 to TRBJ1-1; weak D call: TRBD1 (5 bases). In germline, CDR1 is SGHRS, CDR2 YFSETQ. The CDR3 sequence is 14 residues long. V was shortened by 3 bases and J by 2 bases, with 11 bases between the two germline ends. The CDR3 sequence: CASSSRGTNTEAFF. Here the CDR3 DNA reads TGCGCCAGCAGCTCAAGGGGAACAAACACTGAAGCTTTCTTT.

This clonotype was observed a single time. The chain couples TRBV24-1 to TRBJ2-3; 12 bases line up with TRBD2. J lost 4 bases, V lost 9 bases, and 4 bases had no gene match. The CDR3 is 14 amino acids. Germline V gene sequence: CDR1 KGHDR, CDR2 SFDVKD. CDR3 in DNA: TGTGCCACCGGTGGACTAGCGGGACCAGATACGCAGTATTTT. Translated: CATGGLAGPDTQYF.

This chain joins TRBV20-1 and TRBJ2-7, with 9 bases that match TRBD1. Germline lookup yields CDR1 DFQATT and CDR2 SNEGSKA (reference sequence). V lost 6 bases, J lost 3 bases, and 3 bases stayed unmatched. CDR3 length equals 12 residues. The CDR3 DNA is TGCAGTGCGGGACAGGGAGTCTACGAGCAGTACTTC. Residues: CSAGQGVYEQYF.

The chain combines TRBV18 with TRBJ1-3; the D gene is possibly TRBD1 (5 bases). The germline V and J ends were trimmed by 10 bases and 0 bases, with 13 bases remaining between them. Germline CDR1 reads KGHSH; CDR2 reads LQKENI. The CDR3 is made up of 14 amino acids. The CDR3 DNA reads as TGTGCCAACACCGCAGGGAGCTCTGGAAACACCATATATTTT. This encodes CANTAGSSGNTIYF.

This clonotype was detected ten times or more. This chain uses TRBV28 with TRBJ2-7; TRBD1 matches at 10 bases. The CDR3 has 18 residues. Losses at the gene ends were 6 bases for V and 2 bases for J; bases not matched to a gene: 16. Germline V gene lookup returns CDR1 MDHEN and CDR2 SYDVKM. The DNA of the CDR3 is TGTGCCAGCAGCGATAGGAGACGACCGGGACAGGGGACCTACGAGCAGTACTTC. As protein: CASSDRRRPGQGTYEQYF. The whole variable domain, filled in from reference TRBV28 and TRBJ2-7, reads DVKVTQSSRYLVKRTGEKVFLECVQDMDHENMFWYRQDPGLGLRLIYFSYDVKMKEKGDIPEGYSVSREKKERFSLILESASTNQTSMYLCASSDRRRPGQGTYEQYFGPGTRLTVT.

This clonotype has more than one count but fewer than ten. CDR3 nucleotide sequence: TGTGCCAGCAGCCCCCTTTTCGGGACCCAGCCCCAGCATTTT. As protein: CASSPLFGTQPQHF. The V gene is TRBV12-3 or TRBV12-4, the J gene TRBJ1-5, with a possible D match to TRBD1 (5 bases). There are 14 residues in the CDR3. Trimming pared 6 bases from V and 7 bases from J, leaving 16 bases between.

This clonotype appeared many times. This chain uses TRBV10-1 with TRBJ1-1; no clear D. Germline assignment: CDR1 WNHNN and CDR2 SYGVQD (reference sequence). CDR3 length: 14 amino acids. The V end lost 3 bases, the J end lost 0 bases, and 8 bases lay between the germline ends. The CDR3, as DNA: TGCGCCAGCAGTGATACAATCATGAACACTGAAGCTTTCTTT. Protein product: CASSDTIMNTEAFF.

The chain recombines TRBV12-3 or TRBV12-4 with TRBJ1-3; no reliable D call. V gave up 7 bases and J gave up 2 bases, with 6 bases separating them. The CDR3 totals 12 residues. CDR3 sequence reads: CASIEPGNTIYF. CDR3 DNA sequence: TGTGCCAGCATCGAACCTGGAAACACCATATATTTT.

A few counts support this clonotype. Written as DNA, the CDR3 is TGTGCCAGCAGTCCGCAGGGGGCGCGAGGGGATCAGCCCCAGCATTTT. It specifies CASSPQGARGDQPQHF. The genes are TRBV6-2 or TRBV6-3 and TRBJ1-5, with 8 nucleotides matching TRBD1. V was pared by 5 bases and J by 5 bases, with 11 bases of the junction left unmatched. CDR3 length: 16 residues. CDR1 is MNHEY, CDR2 SVGEGT, per germline.

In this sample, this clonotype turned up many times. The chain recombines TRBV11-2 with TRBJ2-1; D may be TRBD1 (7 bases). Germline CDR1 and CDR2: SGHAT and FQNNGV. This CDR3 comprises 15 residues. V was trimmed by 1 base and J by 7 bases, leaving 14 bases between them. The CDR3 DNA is TGTGCCAGCAGCTTAGGTGCAGGGGGGATAAATGAGCAGTTCTTC. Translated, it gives CASSLGAGGINEQFF.

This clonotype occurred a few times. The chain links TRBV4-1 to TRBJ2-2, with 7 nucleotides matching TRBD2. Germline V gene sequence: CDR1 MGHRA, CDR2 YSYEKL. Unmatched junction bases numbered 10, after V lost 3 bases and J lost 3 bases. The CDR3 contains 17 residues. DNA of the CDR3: TGCGCCAGCAGCCAGGGGGGGGGGACTGGAGACACCGGGGAGCTGTTTTTT. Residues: CASSQGGGTGDTGELFF.

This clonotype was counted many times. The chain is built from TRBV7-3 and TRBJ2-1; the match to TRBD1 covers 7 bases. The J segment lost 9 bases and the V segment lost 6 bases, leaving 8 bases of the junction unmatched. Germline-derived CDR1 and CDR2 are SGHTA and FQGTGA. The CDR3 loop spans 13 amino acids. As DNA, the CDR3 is TGTGCCAGCAGTACACAGGGGCGCAGTGAGCAGTTCTTC. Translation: CASSTQGRSEQFF.

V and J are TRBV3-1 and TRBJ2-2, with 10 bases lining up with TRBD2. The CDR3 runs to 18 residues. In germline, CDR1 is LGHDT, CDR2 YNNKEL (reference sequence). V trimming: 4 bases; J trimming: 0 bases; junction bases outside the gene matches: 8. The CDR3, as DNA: TGTGCCAGCAGCCGAACCGGGACTAGCGTCGCGAACACCGGGGAGCTGTTTTTT. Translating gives CASSRTGTSVANTGELFF.

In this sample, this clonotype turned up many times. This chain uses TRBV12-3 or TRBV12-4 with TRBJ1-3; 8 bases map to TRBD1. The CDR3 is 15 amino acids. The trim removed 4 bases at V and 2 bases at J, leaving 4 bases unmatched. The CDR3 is CASSSTGVAGNTIYF. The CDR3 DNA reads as TGTGCCAGCAGTTCGACAGGGGTGGCTGGAAACACCATATATTTT.

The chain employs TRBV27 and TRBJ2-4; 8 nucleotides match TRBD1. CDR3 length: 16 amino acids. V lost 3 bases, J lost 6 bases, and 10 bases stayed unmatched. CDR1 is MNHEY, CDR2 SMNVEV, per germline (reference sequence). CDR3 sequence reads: CASSFSDRAYGNIQYF. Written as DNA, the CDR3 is TGTGCCAGCAGTTTCTCGGACAGGGCCTACGGAAACATTCAGTACTTC.

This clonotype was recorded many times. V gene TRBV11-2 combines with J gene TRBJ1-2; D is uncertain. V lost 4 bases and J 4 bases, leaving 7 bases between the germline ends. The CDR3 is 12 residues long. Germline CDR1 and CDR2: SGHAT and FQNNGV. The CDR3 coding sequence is TGTGCCAGCAGCTCTGAACCCTATGGCTACACCTTC. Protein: CASSSEPYGYTF.

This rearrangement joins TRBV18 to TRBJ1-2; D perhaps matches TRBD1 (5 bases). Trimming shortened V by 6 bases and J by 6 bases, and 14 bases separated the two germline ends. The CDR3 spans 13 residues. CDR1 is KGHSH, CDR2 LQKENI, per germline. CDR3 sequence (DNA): TGTGCCAGCTCCCCTGAGGGAGGGGATGGCTACACCTTC. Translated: CASSPEGGDGYTF.

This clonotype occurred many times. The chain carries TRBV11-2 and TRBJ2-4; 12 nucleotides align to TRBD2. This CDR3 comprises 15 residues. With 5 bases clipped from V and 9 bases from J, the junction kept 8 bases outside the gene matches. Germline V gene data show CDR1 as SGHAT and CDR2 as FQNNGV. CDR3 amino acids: CASSQGLAGQSIQYF. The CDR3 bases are TGTGCCAGCAGCCAAGGACTAGCGGGGCAATCCATTCAGTACTTC.

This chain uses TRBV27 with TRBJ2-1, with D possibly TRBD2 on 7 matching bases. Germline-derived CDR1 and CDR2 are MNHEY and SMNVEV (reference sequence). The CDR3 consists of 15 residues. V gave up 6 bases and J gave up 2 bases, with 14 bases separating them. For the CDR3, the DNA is TGTGCCAGCAGAGGGGGGCGGGGGACCTACAATGAGCAGTTCTTC. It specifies CASRGGRGTYNEQFF.